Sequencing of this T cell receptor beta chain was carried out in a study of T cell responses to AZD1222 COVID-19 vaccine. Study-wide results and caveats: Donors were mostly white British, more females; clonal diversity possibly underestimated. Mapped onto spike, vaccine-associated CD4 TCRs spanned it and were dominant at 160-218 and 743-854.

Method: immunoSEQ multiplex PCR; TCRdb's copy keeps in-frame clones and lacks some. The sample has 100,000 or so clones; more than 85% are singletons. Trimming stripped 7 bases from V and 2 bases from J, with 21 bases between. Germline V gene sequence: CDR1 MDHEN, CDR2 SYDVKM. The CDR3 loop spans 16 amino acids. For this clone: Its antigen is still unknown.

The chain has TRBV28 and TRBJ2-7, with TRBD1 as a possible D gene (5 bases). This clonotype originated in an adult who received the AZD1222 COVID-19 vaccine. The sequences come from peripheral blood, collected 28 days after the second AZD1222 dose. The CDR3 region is CASIPGQGTATYEQYF. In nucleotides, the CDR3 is TGTGCCAGCATCCCGGGTCAGGGCACAGCAACCTACGAGCAGTACTTC. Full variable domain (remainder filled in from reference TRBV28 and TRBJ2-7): DVKVTQSSRYLVKRTGEKVFLECVQDMDHENMFWYRQDPGLGLRLIYFSYDVKMKEKGDIPEGYSVSREKKERFSLILESASTNQTSMYLCASIPGQGTATYEQYFGPGTRLTVT.